This entry lists 19 T cell receptor beta chains sequenced from one sample in a study of OX40 agonist ivuxolimab in advanced cancers. The method was the immunoSEQ multiplex PCR assay. Sourced from immuneACCESS, this table was stored by TCRdb with only in-frame sequences that have V and J called. A share of the clones is absent; for the studies checked, an unresolved V gene accounts for under half, and the remainder has no known explanation. In all, the sample holds over 45,000 clones, and 84% of those were seen once. The leading ten clones occupy 0.55% to 0.65% of the sample. Sequencing used CD4+ or CD8+ T cells sorted from blood, obtained in a trial of the OX40 agonist ivuxolimab. These receptors were obtained from an adult with an advanced solid tumor such as melanoma, head and neck, liver or kidney cancer.

The chain joins TRBV7-2 to TRBJ2-2, with unresolved D. The CDR3 covers 13 residues. The germline V and J ends were trimmed by 2 bases and 4 bases, with 5 bases remaining between them. Germline CDR1 SGHTA, CDR2 FQGNSA. The CDR3 bases are TGTGCCAGCAGCTTATTCGTCACCGGGGAGCTGTTTTTT. Amino acid sequence: CASSLFVTGELFF.

This clone was seen only a few times. The rearrangement joins TRBV7-8 to TRBJ2-5; D is possibly TRBD2 (5 bases). Trimming removed 5 bases at V and 1 base at J, with 11 bases between. This CDR3 spans 14 amino acids. Germline loops: CDR1 SGHVS, CDR2 FQNEAQ. The CDR3 coding sequence is TGTGCCAGCAGCCCAAAGCGGAGCCAAGAGACCCAGTACTTC. This gives the protein CASSPKRSQETQYF.

Notes on this clone: The sample contains more than one DNA sequence encoding this CDR3. V and J are TRBV7-9 and TRBJ2-1, with TRBD2 matching over 9 bases. The CDR3 length is 14 residues. V was pared by 10 bases and J by 4 bases, with 8 bases of the junction left unmatched. Germline assignment: CDR1 SEHNR and CDR2 FQNEAQ (reference sequence). The CDR3 sequence: CATIAGVNYNEQFF. CDR3 nucleotide sequence: TGTGCCACAATAGCGGGAGTCAATTACAATGAGCAGTTCTTC.

The chain combines TRBV5-1 with TRBJ2-2; D gene unclear. V shed 5 bases and J shed 2 bases, with 4 bases lying between them. Germline V gene sequence: CDR1 SGHRS, CDR2 YFSETQ. This CDR3 has 12 residues. The CDR3 loop is CASRINTGELFF. In DNA form, the CDR3 reads TGCGCCAGCAGAATTAACACCGGGGAGCTGTTTTTT.

V usage is TRBV7-2 and J usage is TRBJ2-1; the match to TRBD2 covers 7 bases. V lost 5 bases to trimming and J lost 0 bases; unmatched junction nucleotides: 4. The CDR3 runs 15 residues. CDR1 is SGHTA and CDR2 is FQGNSA in the germline V gene. Here the CDR3 DNA reads TGTGCCAGCAGCCCAGCGGGGAGCTCCTACAATGAGCAGTTCTTC. It specifies CASSPAGSSYNEQFF.

The chain combines TRBV5-4 with TRBJ2-7; D may be TRBD1 (6 bases). This CDR3 comprises 15 residues. The germline CDR1 and CDR2 sequences are SGHNT and YYREEE (reference sequence). Trimming removed 4 bases at V and 1 base at J, with 15 bases between. In nucleotides, the CDR3 is TGTGCCAGCAGCGGGGGCGGCGGAAAATCCTACGAGCAGTACTTC. Translation: CASSGGGGKSYEQYF.

This chain uses TRBV7-2 with TRBJ2-3, with 8 bases lining up with TRBD2. The ends lost 4 bases at V and 4 bases at J; junction bases unmatched: 4. Germline assignment: CDR1 SGHTA and CDR2 FQGNSA. This CDR3 has 14 residues. The CDR3 loop reads CASSSGLVPDTQYF. As DNA, the CDR3 is TGTGCCAGCAGCTCGGGACTAGTGCCAGATACGCAGTATTTT. The full variable domain, with the rest looked up from reference TRBV7-2 and TRBJ2-3, is GAGVSQSPSNKVTEKGKDVELRCDPISGHTALYWYRQSLGQGLEFLIYFQGNSAPDKSGLPSDRFSAERTGGSVSTLTIQRTQQEDSAVYLCASSSGLVPDTQYFGPGTRLTVL.

The chain links TRBV7-9 to TRBJ2-1; TRBD2 matches 7 bases. Looked up from germline, CDR1 is SEHNR and CDR2 is FQNEAQ (reference sequence). The CDR3 extends over 16 amino acids. The V gene end was trimmed by 4 bases and the J gene end by 6 bases; junction bases not matched to a gene: 12. This chain's CDR3 is CASSSWTRPSPNEQFF. The CDR3, as DNA: TGTGCCAGCAGCTCCTGGACTAGACCCTCACCCAATGAGCAGTTCTTC.

The rearrangement joins TRBV6-1 to TRBJ1-1; no clear D gene. The CDR3 is 13 amino acids. CDR1 and CDR2 from the germline V gene are MNHNS and SASEGT. With 2 bases removed from V and 3 bases from J, the gap between germline ends came to 7 bases. CDR3 region: CASSEISDTEAFF. For the CDR3, the DNA is TGTGCCAGCAGTGAAATAAGCGACACTGAAGCTTTCTTT.

The V and J genes are TRBV19 and TRBJ1-1, with D unresolved. CDR1 and CDR2 (germline): LNHDA, SQIVND (reference sequence). The V end was cut by 4 bases, the J end by 0 bases, with 18 bases between. This CDR3 contains 17 residues. The CDR3 reads CASSTPSGRTVNTEAFF. In DNA, the CDR3 is TGTGCCAGTAGTACCCCGAGCGGCAGGACGGTGAACACTGAAGCTTTCTTT.

This chain uses TRBV15 with TRBJ1-1; no definite D call. Germline CDR1 and CDR2: LNHNV and YYDKDF (reference sequence). This CDR3 has 16 residues. The ends were cut back, 0 bases at V and 0 bases at J, with 11 bases in the middle. For the CDR3, the DNA is TGTGCCACCAGCAGAGATCAGTGGCAGGTGAACACTGAAGCTTTCTTT. This translates into CATSRDQWQVNTEAFF.

The V and J genes are TRBV5-1 and TRBJ2-3; either TRBD1 or TRBD2 may supply D (7 bases each). The germline V gene encodes CDR1 SGHRS and CDR2 YFSETQ. V gave up 0 bases and J gave up 6 bases, with 17 bases separating them. The CDR3 runs 16 residues. CDR3 residues: CASSLGGSARGDTQYF. The CDR3 DNA follows: TGCGCCAGCAGCTTGGGCGGGAGTGCCAGGGGGGATACGCAGTATTTT.

This clone was observed a handful of times. The chain recombines TRBV28 with TRBJ2-1, with a possible D match to TRBD2 (6 bases). From germline, CDR1 is MDHEN and CDR2 SYDVKM. V was trimmed by 3 bases and J by 10 bases, leaving 22 bases between them. This CDR3 has 16 residues. The CDR3: CASSLSDAGLRGEQFF. In DNA form, the CDR3 reads TGTGCCAGCAGTTTGAGTGACGCGGGGCTACGGGGCGAGCAGTTCTTC.

V gene TRBV7-2 combines with J gene TRBJ1-2; 7 bases are a match to TRBD1. After removal of 6 bases from V and 8 bases from J, the junction contained 9 bases not matched to a gene. In germline, CDR1 is SGHTA, CDR2 FQGNSA. The CDR3 length is 13 residues. The CDR3 sequence: CASSNRQGSGYTF. The CDR3 DNA follows: TGTGCCAGCAGTAATAGACAGGGATCAGGCTACACCTTC.

As for this clone: Because the CDR3's place on the DNA is in doubt, the DNA is left out and the CDR3 is given as listed by TCRdb. The V call is TRBV6-1, the J call TRBJ1-5. Germline V gives CDR1 MNHNS, CDR2 SASEGT. The CDR3 spans 17 residues, counting both ends. CDR3 protein: CASSGFLRATLEQPQHF.

J is TRBJ2-2 and V is TRBV5-4; D gene ambiguous. V shed 0 bases and J shed 3 bases, with 3 bases lying between them. The CDR3 is 13 residues long. CDR1 SGHNT and CDR2 YYREEE come from the germline V gene (reference sequence). CDR3 sequence (DNA): TGTGCCAGCAGCTTGGAGTACACCGGGGAGCTGTTTTTT. Translation: CASSLEYTGELFF.

The sample holds one count of this clone. The J gene is TRBJ2-3, the V gene TRBV6-1; D not resolved. This CDR3 spans 14 amino acids. Germline CDR1 MNHNS, CDR2 SASEGT. The V gene lost 10 bases and the J gene lost 0 bases, with 14 bases spanning the gap. This CDR3 is CAIPTGPSTDTQYF. In nucleotides, the CDR3 is TGTGCCATCCCCACCGGGCCAAGCACAGATACGCAGTATTTT.

This chain joins TRBV5-1 and TRBJ2-7; D unclear. The germline V gene has CDR1 SGHRS and CDR2 YFSETQ. CDR3 length: 13 residues. V lost 4 bases and J lost 7, with 15 bases in between. CDR3 amino acids: CASSLDMAREQYF. Written as DNA, the CDR3 is TGCGCCAGCAGCCTGGATATGGCTCGAGAGCAGTACTTC.

The J gene is TRBJ2-1, the V gene TRBV7-9, with 8 bases fitting TRBD2. CDR3 size: 17 residues. V was pared by 2 bases and J by 3 bases, with 9 bases of the junction left unmatched. Germline CDR1 and CDR2: SEHNR and FQNEAQ (reference sequence). CDR3 sequence reads: CASSLWSGSIRYNEQFF. The DNA for the CDR3 is TGTGCCAGCAGCTTATGGAGCGGGAGCATCCGCTACAATGAGCAGTTCTTC.